This T cell receptor beta chain was sequenced in a study of shared clonotypes between healthy human individuals. V lost 10 bases and J 1 base, leaving 13 bases between the germline ends. The germline CDR1 and CDR2 sequences are MNHEY and SMNVEV (reference sequence). The CDR3 sequence is 13 residues long. Naive CD8 cells lacked CD45RO and underwent positive selection for CCR7, leaving out terminally differentiated effector memory CD45RA+ cells. Replicate PCRs run on sorted subsets employed approximately 0.2 ug DNA, approximately 30,000 T cell genomes. Some clones are missing from TCRdb's copy, which holds only in-frame ones; the method was immunoSEQ multiplex PCR. This sample carries around 2,000,000 clones, approximately 94% of them seen once, and the ten largest clones take roughly 1.7%.

The chain employs TRBV27 and TRBJ2-5; TRBD1 is a possible D gene (7 bases). The sample was naive CD8+ T cells from PBMCs. The sequence derives from a man aged 18 to 30 in good health. Some clones in this sample may be carry-over from other donors' samples. CDR3 sequence reads: CATRGVLQETQYF. DNA for the CDR3: TGTGCCACCAGGGGGGTACTCCAAGAGACCCAGTACTTC.